These 29 T cell receptor beta chains originate from one sample sequenced in a study of T cell changes during pregnancy in multiple sclerosis. Sequencing used immunoSEQ multiplex PCR; TCRdb keeps in-frame clones, though not all of them. The sample lists over 45,000 clones; 89% were seen once. Sample: peripheral blood, taken after pregnancy. All receptors derive from a female donor with multiple sclerosis, enrolled in a pregnancy study.

The chain has TRBV5-1 and TRBJ1-4; a weak D match, TRBD1 (5 bases). The CDR3 is 14 residues long. The germline CDR1 and CDR2 sequences are SGHRS and YFSETQ. V lost 3 bases and J 4 bases, leaving 10 bases between the germline ends. This chain's CDR3 is CASSSDSYNEKLFF. The CDR3 region has the DNA TGCGCCAGCAGCTCTGACAGTTATAATGAAAAACTGTTTTTT.

This clone was recorded once. V gene TRBV6-5 combines with J gene TRBJ1-2; D is unresolved. Germline CDR1 reads MNHEY; CDR2 reads SVGAGI. Between the trimmed V and J ends, which lost 5 bases and 4 bases, there was a span of 14 bases. The CDR3 has 14 amino acids. In DNA, the CDR3 is TGTGCCAGCAGTGAAGGGAGGAATAGCTATGGCTACACCTTC. Its translation is CASSEGRNSYGYTF.

The V and J genes are TRBV5-3 and TRBJ2-2; TRBD1 matches at 8 bases. TRBV5-3 is an open reading frame, and its role is uncertain. The CDR3 spans 16 residues. The V and J ends lost 4 bases and 0 bases, in that order; junction bases with no gene match: 5. This chain's CDR3 is CARSLLGQANTGELFF. For the CDR3, the DNA is TGTGCCAGAAGCCTCCTGGGACAGGCGAACACCGGGGAGCTGTTTTTT.

This clone has more than one count but fewer than ten. This chain joins TRBV18 and TRBJ1-5, with 7 bases matching TRBD1. V was clipped by 1 base and J by 2 bases; unmatched bases: 5. The CDR3 is 16 residues long. In germline, CDR1 is KGHSH, CDR2 LQKENI. In DNA form, the CDR3 reads TGTGCCAGCTCACCACTTTACAGGGGAGGCAATCAGCCCCAGCATTTT. Amino acid sequence: CASSPLYRGGNQPQHF.

The V and J genes are TRBV10-3 and TRBJ2-5; 7 bases agree with TRBD2. V was clipped by 0 bases and J by 5 bases; unmatched bases: 0. CDR3 length equals 13 residues. The germline gives CDR1 ENHRY, CDR2 SYGVKD. The CDR3 loop is CAISESGGETQYF. DNA of the CDR3: TGTGCCATCAGTGAGTCGGGGGGGGAGACCCAGTACTTC.

CDR3 in DNA: TGTGCCAGGGAGTCTAGCAGGGGTGGGTATGGCTACACCTTC. This codes for CARESSRGGYGYTF. The rearrangement links TRBV27 to TRBJ1-2; D might be TRBD1 (6 bases). This CDR3 is built from 14 residues. Germline CDR1 MNHEY, CDR2 SMNVEV (reference sequence). Deletions cut 9 bases from V and 5 bases from J, with 19 bases between.

This rearrangement joins TRBV6-5 to TRBJ1-1; D is unresolved. Trimming left V 3 bases short and J 0 bases short, with 8 bases between. There are 14 residues in the CDR3. The germline V gene has CDR1 MNHEY and CDR2 SVGAGI. CDR3 amino acids: CASSYTQLNTEAFF. In DNA form, the CDR3 reads TGTGCCAGCAGTTATACACAGTTGAACACTGAAGCTTTCTTT.

The chain carries TRBV19 and TRBJ2-5, with 7 bases aligning to TRBD2. Per the germline V gene, CDR1 is LNHDA and CDR2 is SQIVND (reference sequence). The CDR3 runs to 14 residues. Germline trimming cut 3 bases from V and 4 bases from J; bases unmatched to any gene: 5. The CDR3 DNA reads TGTGCCAGTAGTATCGTCAGCGGGACAGAGACCCAGTACTTC. Translated: CASSIVSGTETQYF.

The chain carries TRBV11-2 and TRBJ2-3; perhaps TRBD2 as D (6 bases). Trimming pared 1 base from V and 6 bases from J, leaving 8 bases between. The germline V gene encodes CDR1 SGHAT and CDR2 FQNNGV. The CDR3 loop spans 13 amino acids. The CDR3 sequence: CASSLGAGDTQYF. The CDR3 DNA reads as TGTGCCAGCAGCTTAGGCGCGGGGGATACGCAGTATTTT.

Worth noting for this clone: A read error may account for a junction end that differs from germline. CDR3 region: CASSLSPGTGELFF. The CDR3 DNA reads TGTGCTAGCAGCTTGTCCCCCGGGACCGGGGAGCTGTTTTTT. The V and J genes are TRBV7-7 and TRBJ2-2, with D uncertain. Germline V gives CDR1 SSHAT, CDR2 FNYEAQ (reference sequence). This CDR3 is built from 14 residues.

The V gene is TRBV5-8, the J gene TRBJ1-6; no clear D gene. The V and J ends lost 4 bases and 11 bases respectively, with 16 bases between them. The CDR3 is made up of 14 amino acids. Per germline, CDR1 SGHTS and CDR2 YDEGEE. CDR3 DNA sequence: TGTGCCAGCAGCAGAGGAGGTGCTGTGACACCCCTCCACTTT. Translated: CASSRGGAVTPLHF.

A note on this clone: The junction does not match germline at one end; this may be a read error. The chain couples TRBV10-2 to TRBJ2-7; 10 bases are shared with TRBD1. The CDR3 has 17 amino acids. Germline assignment: CDR1 WSHSY and CDR2 SAAADI. CDR3 loop: CASSESQGQGISYEQYF. The CDR3 DNA reads as TGCGCCAGCAGCGAGTCGCAGGGACAGGGGATTTCCTACGAGCAGTACTTC.

The chain employs TRBV6-6 and TRBJ1-2, with 8 bases identical to TRBD1. Per germline, CDR1 MNHNY and CDR2 SVGAGI (reference sequence). CDR3 length equals 13 residues. V shed 6 bases, J shed 8 bases, and the junction held 8 bases outside the gene matches. CDR3 loop: CASRSPDREGYTF. The CDR3 DNA reads as TGTGCCAGCAGAAGCCCGGACAGGGAAGGCTACACCTTC.

The J gene is TRBJ1-2, the V gene TRBV5-4, with D unresolved. Germline CDR1 is SGHNT and CDR2 is YYREEE (reference sequence). The CDR3 contains 14 residues. V lost 0 bases, J lost 8 bases, and 14 bases lay in between. The CDR3 sequence is CASSLERVGGGYTF. In DNA, the CDR3 is TGTGCCAGCAGCTTGGAGCGGGTCGGAGGCGGCTACACCTTC.

The V call is TRBV7-2, the J call TRBJ1-2; TRBD1 is a possible D gene (6 bases). CDR1 is SGHTA, CDR2 FQGNSA, per germline. The CDR3 totals 14 residues. V lost 5 bases and J lost 0, with 10 bases in between. CDR3 residues: CASSLQGSNYGYTF. In DNA, the CDR3 is TGTGCCAGCAGCCTACAGGGATCTAACTATGGCTACACCTTC.

This chain connects TRBV5-1 to TRBJ1-2; 9 bases fit TRBD1. Germline-derived CDR1 and CDR2 are SGHRS and YFSETQ. The junction had 6 bases not matched to a gene; V was cut back by 5 bases and J by 4 bases. The CDR3 extends over 14 amino acids. CDR3 in DNA: TGCGCCAGCAGGGGGGGACAGGGTCTCTATGGCTACACCTTC. This encodes CASRGGQGLYGYTF. Full variable domain (rest looked up from reference TRBV5-1 and TRBJ1-2): KAGVTQTPRYLIKTRGQQVTLSCSPISGHRSVSWYQQTPGQGLQFLFEYFSETQRNKGNFPGRFSGRQFSNSRSEMNVSTLELGDSALYLCASRGGQGLYGYTFGSGTRLTVV.

The chain joins TRBV5-1 to TRBJ1-1; weak D call: TRBD1 (6 bases). Germline CDR1 and CDR2: SGHRS and YFSETQ. There are 12 residues in the CDR3. The V end was cut by 0 bases, the J end by 11 bases, with 11 bases between. CDR3 sequence (DNA): TGCGCCAGCAGCTTGGGGGGGCCAGGGGCTTTCTTT. Protein: CASSLGGPGAFF.

V gene TRBV6-1 combines with J gene TRBJ2-2; TRBD1 might be the D (6 bases). Between the trimmed V and J ends, which lost 10 bases and 7 bases, there was a span of 13 bases. Germline assignment: CDR1 MNHNS and CDR2 SASEGT. There are 12 residues in the CDR3. CDR3 amino acids: CAILSQGGELFF. In DNA form, the CDR3 reads TGTGCCATACTTTCACAGGGCGGGGAGCTGTTTTTT.

The CDR3 DNA sequence: TGCGCCAGCAGCTCTCTGACAGGGAGGCGGACTGAAGCTTTCTTT. Translation gives CASSSLTGRRTEAFF. J is TRBJ1-1 and V is TRBV5-1; TRBD1 matches 7 bases. From germline, CDR1 is SGHRS and CDR2 YFSETQ. CDR3 size: 15 residues. The junction had 10 bases not matched to a gene; V was cut back by 3 bases and J by 5 bases.

V and J are TRBV7-9 and TRBJ2-7; D is uncertain. Germline CDR1 reads SEHNR; CDR2 reads FQNEAQ (reference sequence). The CDR3 is 13 amino acids. Trimming removed 11 bases from V and 2 bases from J, with 16 bases in between. The CDR3 bases are TGTGCCGCCACAGCTTATCATCCCTACGAGCAGTACTTC. It specifies CAATAYHPYEQYF.

The chain joins TRBV28 to TRBJ1-1; perhaps TRBD1 as D (5 bases). V dropped 5 bases and J dropped 1 base, with 14 bases sitting between them. The CDR3 has 15 amino acids. Germline V gene lookup returns CDR1 MDHEN and CDR2 SYDVKM. The CDR3 loop reads CASSPSTGANTEAFF. The CDR3 nucleotides read TGTGCCAGCAGTCCAAGTACAGGAGCGAACACTGAAGCTTTCTTT.

The J gene is TRBJ1-4, the V gene TRBV6-1; no clear D gene. Between the trimmed V and J ends, which lost 6 bases and 11 bases, there was a span of 10 bases. From germline, CDR1 is MNHNS and CDR2 SASEGT. This CDR3 comprises 11 residues. CDR3 coding DNA: TGTGCCAGCAGCGTGGGAGGGAAACTGTTTTTT. Its protein product is CASSVGGKLFF.

V usage is TRBV23-1 and J usage is TRBJ1-2; D remains ambiguous. TRBV23-1 qualifies as an ORF whose function is uncertain. Trimming cost V 4 bases and J 3 bases, with 12 bases left between them. The CDR3 runs to 14 residues. CDR3: CASSLAPWDYGYTF. The CDR3 DNA sequence: TGCGCCAGCAGTCTAGCCCCCTGGGACTATGGCTACACCTTC.

The chain employs TRBV19 and TRBJ1-2; 7 bases map to TRBD1. CDR3 length equals 17 residues. The V segment lost 3 bases and the J segment 4 bases; nucleotides outside the gene matches: 14. Germline CDR1 LNHDA, CDR2 SQIVND (reference sequence). In DNA form, the CDR3 reads TGTGCCAGTAGTATTCACCCAGGGGGAATGGTCCTCTATGGCTACACCTTC. It is translated as CASSIHPGGMVLYGYTF.

The chain links TRBV2 to TRBJ1-2; the match to TRBD1 covers 12 bases. V dropped 6 bases and J dropped 8; count of bases not matched to a gene: 4. The CDR3 consists of 13 residues. Germline loops: CDR1 SNHLY, CDR2 FYNNEI. The CDR3 protein is CASSYGTGGGYTF. The CDR3 bases are TGTGCCAGCAGCTACGGGACAGGGGGCGGCTACACCTTC.

This chain uses TRBV4-2 with TRBJ2-5; 10 positions match TRBD2. V gave up 0 bases and J gave up 4 bases; unmatched junction bases: 2. CDR1 is LGHNA and CDR2 is YNFKEQ in the germline V gene. The CDR3 loop spans 15 amino acids. CDR3: CASSQDASGGETQYF. The DNA for the CDR3 is TGTGCCAGCAGCCAAGACGCTAGCGGGGGAGAGACCCAGTACTTC.

The genes are TRBV9 and TRBJ1-1; D might be TRBD1 (6 bases). The V end lost 0 bases, the J end lost 5 bases, and 14 bases lay between the germline ends. Germline V lookup: CDR1 SGDLS, CDR2 YYNGEE. The CDR3 sequence is 15 residues long. CDR3 sequence: CASSVGPDRWTEAFF. Here the CDR3 DNA reads TGTGCCAGCAGCGTAGGACCCGACAGGTGGACTGAAGCTTTCTTT.

The gene calls are TRBV30 and TRBJ1-4, with no clear D. V was shortened by 4 bases and J by 8 bases, with 14 bases between the two germline ends. The CDR3 loop spans 13 amino acids. Per germline, CDR1 GTSNPN and CDR2 SVGIG (reference sequence). The CDR3 is CAWNREGSEKLFF. The CDR3, as DNA: TGTGCCTGGAATCGGGAGGGAAGCGAAAAACTGTTTTTT.

CDR3 nucleotide sequence: TGCGCCAGCAGACCAACGGGGGGGAGCCACGAGCAGTACTTC. Amino acid sequence: CASRPTGGSHEQYF. The chain employs TRBV5-1 and TRBJ2-7, with 8 nucleotides matching TRBD2. V dropped 5 bases and J dropped 5; count of bases not matched to a gene: 9. The CDR3 covers 14 residues. Germline CDR1 SGHRS, CDR2 YFSETQ.